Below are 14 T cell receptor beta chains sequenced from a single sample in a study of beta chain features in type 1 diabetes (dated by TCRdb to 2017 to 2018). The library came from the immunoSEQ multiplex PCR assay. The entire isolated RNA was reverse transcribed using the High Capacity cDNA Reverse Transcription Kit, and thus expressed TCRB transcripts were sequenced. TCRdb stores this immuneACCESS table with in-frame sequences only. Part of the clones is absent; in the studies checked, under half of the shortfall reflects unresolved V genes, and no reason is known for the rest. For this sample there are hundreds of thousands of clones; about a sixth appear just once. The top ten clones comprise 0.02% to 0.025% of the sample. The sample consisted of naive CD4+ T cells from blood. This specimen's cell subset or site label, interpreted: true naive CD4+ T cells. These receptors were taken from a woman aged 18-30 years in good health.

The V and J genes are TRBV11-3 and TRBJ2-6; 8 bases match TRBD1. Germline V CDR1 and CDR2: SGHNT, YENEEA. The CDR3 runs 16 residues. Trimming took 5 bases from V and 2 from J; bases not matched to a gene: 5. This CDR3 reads CASSRRQGTGANVLTF. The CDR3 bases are TGTGCCAGCAGCCGTCGACAGGGGACTGGGGCCAACGTCCTGACTTTC.

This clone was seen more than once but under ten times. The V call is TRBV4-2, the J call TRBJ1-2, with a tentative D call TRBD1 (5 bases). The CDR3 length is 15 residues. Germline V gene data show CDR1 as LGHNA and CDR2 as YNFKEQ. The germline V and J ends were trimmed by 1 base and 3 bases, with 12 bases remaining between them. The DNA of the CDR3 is TGTGCCAGCAGCCAAGGGGACGGTGGGGACTATGGCTACACCTTC. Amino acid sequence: CASSQGDGGDYGYTF.

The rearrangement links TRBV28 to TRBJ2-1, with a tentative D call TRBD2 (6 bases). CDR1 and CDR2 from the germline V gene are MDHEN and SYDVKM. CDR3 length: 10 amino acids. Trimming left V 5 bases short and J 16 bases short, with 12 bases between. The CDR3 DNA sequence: TGTGCCAGCAGTCGAGAGACTAGTTTCTTC. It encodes CASSRETSFF.

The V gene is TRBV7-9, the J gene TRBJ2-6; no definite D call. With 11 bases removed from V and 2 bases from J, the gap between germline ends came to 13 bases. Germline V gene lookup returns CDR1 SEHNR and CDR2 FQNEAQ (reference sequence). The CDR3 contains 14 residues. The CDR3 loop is CAVSPQTGANVLTF. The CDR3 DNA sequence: TGTGCCGTGTCGCCCCAGACTGGGGCCAACGTCCTGACTTTC.

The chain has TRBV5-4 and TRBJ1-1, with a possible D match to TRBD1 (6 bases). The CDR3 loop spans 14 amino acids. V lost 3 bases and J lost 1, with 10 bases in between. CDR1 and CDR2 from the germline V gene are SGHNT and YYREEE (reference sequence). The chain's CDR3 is CASSWTAKNTEAFF. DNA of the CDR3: TGTGCCAGCAGCTGGACAGCTAAGAACACTGAAGCTTTCTTT. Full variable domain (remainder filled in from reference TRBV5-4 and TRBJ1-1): ETGVTQSPTHLIKTRGQQVTLRCSSQSGHNTVSWYQQALGQGPQFIFQYYREEENGRGNFPPRFSGLQFPNYSSELNVNALELDDSALYLCASSWTAKNTEAFFGQGTRLTVV.

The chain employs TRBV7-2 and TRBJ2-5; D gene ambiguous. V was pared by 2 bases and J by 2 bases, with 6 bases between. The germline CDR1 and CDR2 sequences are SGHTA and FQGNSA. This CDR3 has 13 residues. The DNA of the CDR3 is TGTGCCAGCAGCTTAATGGTTCAAGAGACCCAGTACTTC. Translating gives CASSLMVQETQYF.

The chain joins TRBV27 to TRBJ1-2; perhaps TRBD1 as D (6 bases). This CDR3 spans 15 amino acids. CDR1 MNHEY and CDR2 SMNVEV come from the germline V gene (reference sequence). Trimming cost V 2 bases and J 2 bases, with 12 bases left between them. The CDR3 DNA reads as TGTGCCAGCAGTTTAAGGGGGACGTTAAACTATGGCTACACCTTC. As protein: CASSLRGTLNYGYTF.

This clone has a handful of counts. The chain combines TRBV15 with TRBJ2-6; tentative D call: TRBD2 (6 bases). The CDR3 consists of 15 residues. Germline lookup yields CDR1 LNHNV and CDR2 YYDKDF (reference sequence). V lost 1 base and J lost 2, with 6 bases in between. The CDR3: CATSRAGAGANVLTF. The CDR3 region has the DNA TGTGCCACCAGCAGAGCGGGAGCTGGGGCCAACGTCCTGACTTTC.

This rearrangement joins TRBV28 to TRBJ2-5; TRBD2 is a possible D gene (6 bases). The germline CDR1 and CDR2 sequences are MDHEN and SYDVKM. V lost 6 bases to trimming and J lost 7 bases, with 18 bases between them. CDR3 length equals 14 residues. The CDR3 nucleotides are TGTGCCAGCAGACAACAGGAGCGGCGGGGGACCCAGTACTTC. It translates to CASRQQERRGTQYF.

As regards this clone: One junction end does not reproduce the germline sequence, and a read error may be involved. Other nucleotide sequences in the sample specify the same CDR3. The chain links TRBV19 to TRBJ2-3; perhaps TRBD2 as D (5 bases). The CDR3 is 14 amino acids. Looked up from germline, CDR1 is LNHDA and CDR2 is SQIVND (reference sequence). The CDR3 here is CASSISSSTDTQYF. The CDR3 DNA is TGTGCCAGTAGTATATCTTCTAGCACGGATACGCAGTATTTT. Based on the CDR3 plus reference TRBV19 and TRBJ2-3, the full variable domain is DGGITQSPKYLFRKEGQNVTLSCEQNLNHDAMYWYRQDPGQGLRLIYYSQIVNDFQKGDIAEGYSVSREKKESFPLTVTSAQKNPTAFYLCASSISSSTDTQYFGPGTRLTVL.

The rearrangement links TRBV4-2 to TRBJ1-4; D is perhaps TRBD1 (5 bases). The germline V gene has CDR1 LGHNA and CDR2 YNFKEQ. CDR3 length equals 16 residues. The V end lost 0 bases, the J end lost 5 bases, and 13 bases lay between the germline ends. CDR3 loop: CASSQDGTGGNEKLFF. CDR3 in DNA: TGTGCCAGCAGCCAAGATGGTACAGGCGGAAATGAAAAACTGTTTTTT.

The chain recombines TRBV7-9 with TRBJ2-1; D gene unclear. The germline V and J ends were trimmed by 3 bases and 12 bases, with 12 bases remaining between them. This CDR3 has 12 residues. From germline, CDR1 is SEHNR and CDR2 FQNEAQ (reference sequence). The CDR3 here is CASSFYPWGQFF. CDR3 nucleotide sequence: TGTGCCAGCAGCTTCTACCCCTGGGGGCAGTTCTTC.

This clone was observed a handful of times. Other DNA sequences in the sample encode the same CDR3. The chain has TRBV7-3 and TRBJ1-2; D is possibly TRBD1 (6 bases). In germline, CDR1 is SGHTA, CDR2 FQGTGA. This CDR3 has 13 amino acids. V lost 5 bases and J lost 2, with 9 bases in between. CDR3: CASSPGQNYGYTF. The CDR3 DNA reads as TGTGCCAGCAGCCCCGGACAGAACTATGGCTACACCTTC.

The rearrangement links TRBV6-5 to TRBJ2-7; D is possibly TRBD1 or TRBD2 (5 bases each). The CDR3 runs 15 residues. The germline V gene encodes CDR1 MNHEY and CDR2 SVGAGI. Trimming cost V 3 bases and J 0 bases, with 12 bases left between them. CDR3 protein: CASSYQWGSSYEQYF. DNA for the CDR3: TGTGCCAGCAGTTATCAATGGGGGAGCTCCTACGAGCAGTACTTC.